This T cell receptor (beta chain) was identified in a study of beta chain features in type 1 diabetes. Study-wide background: Cells sorted and examined across all samples totaled 90 million to 120 million. Regarding the study as a whole: PCR might preferentially amplify shorter templates, equally in patients and controls. Type 1 diabetes patients had moderately but significantly shorter TCRB CDR3s in all four CD4+ subsets.

The CDR3 sequence is 15 residues long. Germline CDR1 SGHRS, CDR2 YFSETQ. The V and J ends lost 0 bases and 7 bases respectively, with 13 bases between them. The whole isolated RNA underwent reverse transcription, so sequencing captured expressed TCRB transcripts. Only in-frame clones appear in the TCRdb table, and some are missing; sequencing was by immunoSEQ multiplex PCR. The table includes 20,000 to 25,000 clones, around three fifths detected once. On average, the one heparinised blood draw given by each donor was roughly 100 mL. It was via CD45RO/CCR7/CD25/CD127/CD95/CD27 that CD4+ naive, central memory, regulatory and stem cell-like memory cells were sorted. Comments on this clone: Its cognate antigen is unknown.

The origin of this receptor is a man aged 18-30 years with type 1 diabetes. The chain is built from TRBV5-1 and TRBJ2-2; TRBD1 might be the D (6 bases). Sequencing was performed on stem cell memory CD4+ T cells from blood. The CDR3 DNA reads TGCGCCAGCAGCTTGGGGACAGCAACCTACGGGGAGCTGTTTTTT. Translation gives CASSLGTATYGELFF.